This TCR beta chain was identified in a study of blood T cell repertoires in COVID-19. Study overall: Specimens from acute and convalescent COVID-19 originated in the United States, Italy and Spain.

This table comes from immunoSEQ multiplex PCR, and its TCRdb copy is limited to in-frame clones, with some not included. The sample includes about 50,000 clones, approximately 88% of them seen just once. CDR3 size: 13 residues. V lost 5 bases and J lost 3, with 8 bases in between. The sequence was collected from a human donor with active COVID-19. The donor label of this sample is uncertain. The chain carries TRBV12-3 or TRBV12-4 and TRBJ2-1; D possibly corresponds to TRBD2 (6 bases). Sequenced: peripheral blood. This chain's CDR3 is CASSGGNYNEQFF. In DNA form, the CDR3 reads TGTGCCAGCAGTGGCGGGAACTACAATGAGCAGTTCTTC.